These 27 T cell receptor beta chains were sequenced from one sample in a study of OX40 agonist ivuxolimab in advanced cancers. Method: immunoSEQ multiplex PCR; TCRdb's copy keeps in-frame clones and lacks some. Of about 41,000 clones listed, approximately 89% are singletons. This specimen was CD4+ or CD8+ T cells sorted from blood, taken in a trial of the OX40 agonist ivuxolimab. The source of these receptors is an adult with an advanced solid tumor such as melanoma, head and neck, liver or kidney cancer.

The J gene is TRBJ2-7, the V gene TRBV7-9, with 8 bases aligning to TRBD1. V gave up 5 bases and J gave up 1 base; unmatched junction bases: 7. Germline values: CDR1 SEHNR, CDR2 FQNEAQ (reference sequence). The CDR3 is 15 residues long. This chain's CDR3 is CASSNLDRVSYEQYF. The CDR3 region has the DNA TGTGCCAGCAGCAACCTGGACAGGGTTTCCTACGAGCAGTACTTC.

The V call is TRBV18, the J call TRBJ2-5, with 8 positions matching TRBD1. This CDR3 is 15 amino acids long. Trimming took 0 bases from V and 5 from J; bases not matched to a gene: 5. Germline V gene lookup returns CDR1 KGHSH and CDR2 LQKENI. Here the CDR3 reads CASSPPAGGYETQYF. As DNA, the CDR3 is TGTGCCAGCTCACCACCGGCAGGGGGCTATGAGACCCAGTACTTC.

The V and J genes are TRBV5-6 and TRBJ1-6; no definite D call. Germline V gene data show CDR1 as SGHDT and CDR2 as YYEEEE. The V end was cut by 4 bases, the J end by 5 bases, with 13 bases between. CDR3 size: 15 residues. CDR3 residues: CASSQFVGNNSPLHF. DNA for the CDR3: TGTGCCAGCAGCCAGTTCGTTGGGAATAATTCACCCCTCCACTTT. Full variable domain (rest looked up from reference TRBV5-6 and TRBJ1-6): DAGVTQSPTHLIKTRGQQVTLRCSPKSGHDTVSWYQQALGQGPQFIFQYYEEEERQRGNFPDRFSGHQFPNYSSELNVNALLLGDSALYLCASSQFVGNNSPLHFGNGTRLTVT.

The chain has TRBV30 and TRBJ1-1, with D maybe TRBD1 (6 bases). The CDR3 totals 15 residues. The V gene's germline CDR1 is GTSNPN and CDR2 SVGIG (reference sequence). The V end lost 1 base, the J end lost 1 base, and 13 bases lay between the germline ends. The CDR3 DNA reads as TGTGCCTGGAGTGCACCCGACAGGACGAACACTGAAGCTTTCTTT. As protein: CAWSAPDRTNTEAFF.

J is TRBJ2-5 and V is TRBV10-3; TRBD1 matches 9 bases. Germline V gene data show CDR1 as ENHRY and CDR2 as SYGVKD. The CDR3 is 15 residues long. J lost 5 bases, V lost 6 bases, and 10 bases had no gene match. The CDR3: CAISPGQGVGETQYF. CDR3 DNA sequence: TGTGCCATCAGCCCGGGACAGGGAGTGGGGGAGACCCAGTACTTC.

This chain uses TRBV18 with TRBJ2-5, with 8 bases fitting TRBD1. Per germline, CDR1 KGHSH and CDR2 LQKENI. The V segment lost 0 bases and the J segment 0 bases; nucleotides outside the gene matches: 3. The CDR3 extends over 16 amino acids. The CDR3 DNA reads as TGTGCCAGCTCACCACCGACAGGGGCTCACCAAGAGACCCAGTACTTC. Its translation is CASSPPTGAHQETQYF.

V gene TRBV19 combines with J gene TRBJ1-2, with D unresolved. The CDR3 runs 16 residues. Germline CDR1 is LNHDA and CDR2 is SQIVND (reference sequence). Trimming shortened V by 0 bases and J by 5 bases, and 16 bases separated the two germline ends. The CDR3 is CASSIDGTDAGYGYTF. The CDR3 nucleotides are TGTGCCAGTAGTATAGACGGTACAGACGCTGGGTATGGCTACACCTTC.

As DNA, the CDR3 is TGTGCCAGCAGTTCTTGGGACTGGAGCTCTGGGGCCAACGTCCTGACTTTC. Translating it yields CASSSWDWSSGANVLTF. The chain employs TRBV28 and TRBJ2-6; D perhaps matches TRBD2 (6 bases). With 4 bases removed from V and 0 bases from J, the gap between germline ends came to 13 bases. The CDR3 is 17 residues long. Germline CDR1 and CDR2: MDHEN and SYDVKM.

The J gene is TRBJ2-1, the V gene TRBV7-2, with 9 bases fitting TRBD2. Germline CDR1 and CDR2: SGHTA and FQGNSA. V lost 2 bases to trimming and J lost 4 bases; unmatched junction nucleotides: 6. The CDR3 totals 16 residues. This chain's CDR3 is CASSLLPAGGYNEQFF. In DNA, the CDR3 is TGTGCCAGCAGCTTATTACCAGCGGGAGGTTACAATGAGCAGTTCTTC.

This clone was found once. CDR3 bases: TGTGCCAGCAGTTTAAAAGACAGGGGATCACCCCTCCACTTT. Protein product: CASSLKDRGSPLHF. The chain couples TRBV28 to TRBJ1-6, with 8 bases identical to TRBD1. Trimming removed 2 bases from V and 10 bases from J; junction bases left unmatched: 4. Per germline, CDR1 MDHEN and CDR2 SYDVKM. CDR3 length equals 14 residues.

V and J are TRBV25-1 and TRBJ2-1, with 12 nucleotides matching TRBD2. This CDR3 has 16 amino acids. Germline V gene sequence: CDR1 MGHDK, CDR2 SYGVNS. V trimming: 2 bases; J trimming: 6 bases; junction bases outside the gene matches: 5. CDR3 region: CASSERRLAGVNEQFF. CDR3 coding DNA: TGTGCCAGCAGTGAAAGAAGACTAGCGGGAGTCAATGAGCAGTTCTTC.

The chain carries TRBV27 and TRBJ2-1, with 7 positions matching TRBD2. V was pared by 0 bases and J by 2 bases, with 4 bases of the junction left unmatched. The CDR3 totals 16 residues. The germline CDR1 and CDR2 sequences are MNHEY and SMNVEV (reference sequence). CDR3 in DNA: TGTGCCAGCAGTTTATCGGGGGGGAGGGCCTACAATGAGCAGTTCTTC. Protein product: CASSLSGGRAYNEQFF.

This clone has only one observation. The rearrangement links TRBV6-6 to TRBJ2-5, with a tentative D call TRBD1 (6 bases). The CDR3 has 13 amino acids. Trimming pared 2 bases from V and 5 bases from J, leaving 9 bases between. Per the germline V gene, CDR1 is MNHNY and CDR2 is SVGAGI (reference sequence). CDR3 bases: TGTGCCAGCAGTTACAGGGGGTTCGAGACCCAGTACTTC. Translation gives CASSYRGFETQYF.

This clone appeared a single time. DNA of the CDR3: TGTGCCATCACCTCGGGACAGCAAGAGACCCAGTACTTC. Protein: CAITSGQQETQYF. The chain combines TRBV10-3 with TRBJ2-5; 7 bases are a match to TRBD1. J gave up 2 bases and V 7 bases, and 4 bases lay outside the gene matches. The CDR3 consists of 13 residues. CDR1 and CDR2 (germline): ENHRY, SYGVKD.

J is TRBJ1-1 and V is TRBV28, with 7 bases fitting TRBD1. The junction had 12 bases not matched to a gene; V was cut back by 5 bases and J by 0 bases. This CDR3 spans 17 amino acids. The V gene's germline CDR1 is MDHEN and CDR2 SYDVKM. The chain's CDR3 is CASSPLGDSPMNTEAFF. The CDR3 DNA reads as TGTGCCAGCAGTCCCCTAGGGGACAGCCCGATGAACACTGAAGCTTTCTTT. The variable domain in full, with the rest retrieved from reference TRBV28 and TRBJ1-1, is DVKVTQSSRYLVKRTGEKVFLECVQDMDHENMFWYRQDPGLGLRLIYFSYDVKMKEKGDIPEGYSVSREKKERFSLILESASTNQTSMYLCASSPLGDSPMNTEAFFGQGTRLTVV.

The rearrangement links TRBV27 to TRBJ2-7; the D is unclear. The ends were cut back, 7 bases at V and 2 bases at J, with 12 bases in the middle. Germline V gene lookup returns CDR1 MNHEY and CDR2 SMNVEV (reference sequence). There are 13 residues in the CDR3. The CDR3 here is CASKYGGAYEQYF. CDR3 in DNA: TGTGCCAGCAAATACGGTGGGGCCTACGAGCAGTACTTC.

The table lists this clone with a count of one. This chain connects TRBV6-5 to TRBJ2-7; D not resolved. There are 12 residues in the CDR3. Germline CDR1 and CDR2: MNHEY and SVGAGI. V was pared by 6 bases and J by 3 bases, with 9 bases between. CDR3 residues: CASRHQNYEQYF. The CDR3 DNA reads TGTGCCAGCAGACACCAAAACTACGAGCAGTACTTC.

The chain carries TRBV5-1 and TRBJ2-2; D might be TRBD1 (5 bases). Germline lookup yields CDR1 SGHRS and CDR2 YFSETQ. This CDR3 comprises 14 residues. Trimming cost V 4 bases and J 5 bases, with 12 bases left between them. CDR3 protein: CASSLGSGTGELFF. The CDR3 DNA follows: TGCGCCAGCAGCCTGGGATCAGGGACCGGGGAGCTGTTTTTT.

The table lists this clone with a count of one. The rearrangement uses TRBV4-2 and TRBJ2-7; D is possibly TRBD2 (6 bases). V dropped 5 bases and J dropped 3 bases, with 14 bases sitting between them. Germline assignment: CDR1 LGHNA and CDR2 YNFKEQ. The CDR3 extends over 14 amino acids. For the CDR3, the DNA is TGTGCCAGCAGCTCGCCGGGACTCAACTACGAGCAGTACTTC. This translates into CASSSPGLNYEQYF.

The rearrangement joins TRBV11-3 to TRBJ2-1; D call uncertain. The CDR3 length is 15 residues. Germline CDR1 and CDR2: SGHNT and YENEEA. V was pared by 2 bases and J by 0 bases, with 8 bases between. The CDR3 spells CASSLSSYSYNEQFF. The CDR3 region has the DNA TGTGCCAGCAGCTTAAGCAGCTACTCCTACAATGAGCAGTTCTTC.

About this clone itself: Other DNA variants within this sample encode the same CDR3. This chain connects TRBV7-2 to TRBJ2-2; no reliable D call. Germline V gene data show CDR1 as SGHTA and CDR2 as FQGNSA. Trimming shortened V by 4 bases and J by 8 bases, and 8 bases separated the two germline ends. The CDR3 is 12 amino acids. CDR3 sequence (DNA): TGTGCCAGCAGCTCAGGTCGGGGGGAGCTGTTTTTT. This sequence encodes CASSSGRGELFF. The full variable domain, completed using reference TRBV7-2 and TRBJ2-2, is GAGVSQSPSNKVTEKGKDVELRCDPISGHTALYWYRQSLGQGLEFLIYFQGNSAPDKSGLPSDRFSAERTGGSVSTLTIQRTQQEDSAVYLCASSSGRGELFFGEGSRLTVL.

The V gene is TRBV27, the J gene TRBJ2-3; the match to TRBD2 covers 13 bases. This CDR3 has 16 residues. Trimming at V came to 6 bases and at J to 2 bases, leaving 5 bases not matched to a gene. The germline CDR1 and CDR2 sequences are MNHEY and SMNVEV (reference sequence). The CDR3 is CASRGLAGRTTDTQYF. As DNA, the CDR3 is TGTGCCAGCAGGGGACTAGCGGGAAGAACCACAGATACGCAGTATTTT.

This clone was seen once. The gene calls are TRBV6-6 and TRBJ2-2; TRBD2 is a possible D gene (6 bases). The germline V gene has CDR1 MNHNY and CDR2 SVGAGI (reference sequence). The CDR3 contains 15 residues. V lost 5 bases, J lost 6 bases, and 16 bases lay in between. As DNA, the CDR3 is TGTGCCAGCAGTCGCCCCGTTACGGGGGCCGGGGAGCTGTTTTTT. Its protein is CASSRPVTGAGELFF.

This clone is classed as medium-sized. The CDR3 here is CASSLRGDGYQPQHF. DNA for the CDR3: TGTGCCAGCAGCTTGCGGGGAGACGGATATCAGCCCCAGCATTTT. The J gene is TRBJ1-5, the V gene TRBV5-6, with D unclear. The CDR3 contains 15 residues. Between the trimmed V and J ends, which lost 1 base and 5 bases, there was a span of 13 bases. Per the germline V gene, CDR1 is SGHDT and CDR2 is YYEEEE.

The V call is TRBV4-3, the J call TRBJ1-5; D is ambiguous. Trimming removed 3 bases at V and 4 bases at J, with 10 bases between. From germline, CDR1 is LGHNA and CDR2 YSLEER. CDR3 length: 14 amino acids. CDR3 sequence: CASSQGIANQPQHF. The CDR3 DNA reads TGCGCCAGCAGCCAGGGAATAGCAAATCAGCCCCAGCATTTT.

The chain recombines TRBV11-2 with TRBJ2-5; 7 bases line up with TRBD2. J lost 4 bases, V lost 4 bases, and 6 bases had no gene match. The CDR3 loop spans 14 amino acids. Per the germline V gene, CDR1 is SGHAT and CDR2 is FQNNGV. Here the CDR3 reads CASSSSGRGETQYF. The CDR3 DNA reads as TGTGCCAGCAGCTCCTCAGGGAGGGGAGAGACCCAGTACTTC. The full variable domain, completed using reference TRBV11-2 and TRBJ2-5, is EAGVAQSPRYKIIEKRQSVAFWCNPISGHATLYWYQQILGQGPKLLIQFQNNGVVDDSQLPKDRFSAERLKGVDSTLKIQPAKLEDSAVYLCASSSSGRGETQYFGPGTRLLVL.

The J gene is TRBJ2-7, the V gene TRBV11-3; possibly TRBD1 for D (5 bases). Trimming took 3 bases from V and 2 from J, leaving 11 bases between them. The CDR3 runs to 14 residues. Germline lookup yields CDR1 SGHNT and CDR2 YENEEA. CDR3 sequence reads: CASSFLDRAYEQYF. CDR3 DNA: TGTGCCAGCAGCTTCCTCGACAGAGCCTACGAGCAGTACTTC.